This TCR beta chain was observed in a study of blood T cell repertoires in COVID-19. The Seattle patients, enrolled during active infection, were followed longitudinally. Sequenced by immunoSEQ multiplex PCR; TCRdb stores in-frame clones only, minus some. Of 150,000 to 200,000 clones listed, about 85% are singletons. The TCR was taken from a man older than 75 with COVID-19, enrolled during active disease. Specimen: peripheral blood.

Here the CDR3 reads CASSEGLGGSSPLHF. The CDR3 DNA reads TGTGCCAGCAGTGAGGGCCTAGGGGGTAGTTCACCCCTCCACTTT. The V call is TRBV2, the J call TRBJ1-6, with TRBD1 as a possible D gene (6 bases). The CDR3 has 15 amino acids. Germline V gene sequence: CDR1 SNHLY, CDR2 FYNNEI. Deletions cut 3 bases from V and 9 bases from J, with 15 bases between.